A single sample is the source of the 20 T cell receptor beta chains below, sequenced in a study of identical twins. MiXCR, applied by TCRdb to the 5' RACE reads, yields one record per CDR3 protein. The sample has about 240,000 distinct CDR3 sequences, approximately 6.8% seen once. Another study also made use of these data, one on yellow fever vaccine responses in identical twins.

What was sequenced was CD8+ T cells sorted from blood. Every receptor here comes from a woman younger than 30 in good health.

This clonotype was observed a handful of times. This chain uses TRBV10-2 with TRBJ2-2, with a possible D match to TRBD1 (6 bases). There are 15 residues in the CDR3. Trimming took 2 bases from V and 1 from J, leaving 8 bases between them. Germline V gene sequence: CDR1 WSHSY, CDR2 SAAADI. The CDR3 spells CASSETGLNTGELFF. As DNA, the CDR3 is TGCGCCAGCAGTGAGACAGGGTTGAACACCGGGGAGCTGTTTTTT.

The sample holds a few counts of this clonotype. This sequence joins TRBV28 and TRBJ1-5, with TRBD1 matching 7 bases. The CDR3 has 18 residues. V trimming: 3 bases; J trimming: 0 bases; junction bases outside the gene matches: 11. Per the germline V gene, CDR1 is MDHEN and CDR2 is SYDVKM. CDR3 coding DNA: TGTGCCAGCAGTTTTTTTACCTTTACAGGGGATAGCAATCAGCCCCAGCATTTT. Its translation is CASSFFTFTGDSNQPQHF.

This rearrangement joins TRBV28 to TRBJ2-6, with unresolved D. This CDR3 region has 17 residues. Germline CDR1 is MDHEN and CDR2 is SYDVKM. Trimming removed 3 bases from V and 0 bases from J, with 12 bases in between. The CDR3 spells CASSFDGRSSGANVLTF. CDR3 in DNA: TGTGCCAGCAGTTTCGACGGAAGAAGCTCTGGGGCCAACGTCCTGACTTTC.

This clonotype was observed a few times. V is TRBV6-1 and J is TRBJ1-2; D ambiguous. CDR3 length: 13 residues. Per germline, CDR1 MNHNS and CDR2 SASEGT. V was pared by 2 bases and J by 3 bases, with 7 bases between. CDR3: CASSEPQDYGYTF. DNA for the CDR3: TGTGCCAGCAGTGAACCGCAGGACTATGGCTACACCTTC.

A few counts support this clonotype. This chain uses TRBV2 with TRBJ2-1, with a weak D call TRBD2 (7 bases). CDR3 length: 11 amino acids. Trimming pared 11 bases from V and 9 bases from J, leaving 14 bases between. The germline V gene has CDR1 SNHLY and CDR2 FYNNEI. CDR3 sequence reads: CAQKGGPEQFF. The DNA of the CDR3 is TGTGCCCAAAAGGGGGGGCCTGAGCAGTTCTTC.

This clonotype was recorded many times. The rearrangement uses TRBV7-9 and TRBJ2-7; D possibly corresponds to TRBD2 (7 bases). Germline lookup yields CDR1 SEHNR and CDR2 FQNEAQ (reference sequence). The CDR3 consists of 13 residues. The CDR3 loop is CAAGGGDSYEQYF. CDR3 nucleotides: TGTGCAGCTGGGGGGGGCGATTCTTACGAGCAGTACTTC.

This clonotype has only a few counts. Written as DNA, the CDR3 is TGTGCCAGCAGCATCTCCCGTAGGGCGGATACGCAGTATTTT. Residues: CASSISRRADTQYF. The rearrangement uses TRBV9 and TRBJ2-3; no firm D call. The germline V gene has CDR1 SGDLS and CDR2 YYNGEE. The CDR3 runs 14 residues. Trimming pared 4 bases from V and 6 bases from J, leaving 15 bases between.

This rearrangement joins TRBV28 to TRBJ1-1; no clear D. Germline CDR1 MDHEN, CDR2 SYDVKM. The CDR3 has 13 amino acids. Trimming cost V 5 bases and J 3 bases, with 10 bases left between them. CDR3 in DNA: TGTGCCAGCAGTCCGGCCGGGGACACTGAAGCTTTCTTT. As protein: CASSPAGDTEAFF. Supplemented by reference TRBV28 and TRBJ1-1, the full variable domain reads DVKVTQSSRYLVKRTGEKVFLECVQDMDHENMFWYRQDPGLGLRLIYFSYDVKMKEKGDIPEGYSVSREKKERFSLILESASTNQTSMYLCASSPAGDTEAFFGQGTRLTVV.

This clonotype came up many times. DNA for the CDR3: TGTGCCAGCAGCTTAGTGGTCGGCGGGAGCACAGATACGCAGTATTTT. Residues: CASSLVVGGSTDTQYF. J is TRBJ2-3 and V is TRBV7-8, with D tentatively TRBD2 (5 bases). Germline loops: CDR1 SGHVS, CDR2 FQNEAQ. The CDR3 is 16 residues long. Trimming pared 1 base from V and 0 bases from J, leaving 11 bases between.

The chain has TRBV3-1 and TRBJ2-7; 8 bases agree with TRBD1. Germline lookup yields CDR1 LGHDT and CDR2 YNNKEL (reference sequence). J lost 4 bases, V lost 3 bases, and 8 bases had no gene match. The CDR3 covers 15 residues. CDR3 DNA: TGTGCCAGCAGCCAGACGGTTACAGGGGGGTACGAGCAGTACTTC. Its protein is CASSQTVTGGYEQYF.

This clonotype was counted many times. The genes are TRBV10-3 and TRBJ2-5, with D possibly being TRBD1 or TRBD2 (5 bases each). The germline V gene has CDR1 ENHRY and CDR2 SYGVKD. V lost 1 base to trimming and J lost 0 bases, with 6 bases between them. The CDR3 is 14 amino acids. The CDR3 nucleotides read TGTGCCATCAGTGAGTTGGGACACCAAGAGACCCAGTACTTC. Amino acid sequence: CAISELGHQETQYF.

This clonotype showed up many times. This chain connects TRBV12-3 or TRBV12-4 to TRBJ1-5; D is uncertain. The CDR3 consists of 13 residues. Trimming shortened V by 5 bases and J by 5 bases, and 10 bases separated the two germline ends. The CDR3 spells CASSERWDQPQHF. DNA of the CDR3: TGTGCCAGCAGTGAAAGATGGGATCAGCCCCAGCATTTT.

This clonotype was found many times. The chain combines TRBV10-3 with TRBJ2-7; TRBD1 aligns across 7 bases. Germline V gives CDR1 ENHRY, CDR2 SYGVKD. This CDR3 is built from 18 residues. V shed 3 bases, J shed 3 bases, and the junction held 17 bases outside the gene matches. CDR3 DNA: TGTGCCATCAGTGAAGTCGGGGACGGGACAGAGATAATCTACGAGCAGTACTTC. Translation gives CAISEVGDGTEIIYEQYF.

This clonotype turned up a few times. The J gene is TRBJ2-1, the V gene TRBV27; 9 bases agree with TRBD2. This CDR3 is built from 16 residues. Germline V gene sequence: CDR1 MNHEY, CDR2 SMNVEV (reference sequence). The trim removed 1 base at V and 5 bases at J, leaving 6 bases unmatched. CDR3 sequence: CASSLWSSGGNNEQFF. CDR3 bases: TGTGCCAGCAGTTTATGGAGTAGCGGGGGAAACAATGAGCAGTTCTTC.

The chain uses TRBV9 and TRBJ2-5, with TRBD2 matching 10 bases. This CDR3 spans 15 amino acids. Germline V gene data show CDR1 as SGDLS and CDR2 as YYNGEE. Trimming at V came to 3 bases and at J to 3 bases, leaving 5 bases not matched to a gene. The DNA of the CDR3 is TGTGCCAGCAGCGATGGACTAGCGGCCGAAGAGACCCAGTACTTC. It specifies CASSDGLAAEETQYF.

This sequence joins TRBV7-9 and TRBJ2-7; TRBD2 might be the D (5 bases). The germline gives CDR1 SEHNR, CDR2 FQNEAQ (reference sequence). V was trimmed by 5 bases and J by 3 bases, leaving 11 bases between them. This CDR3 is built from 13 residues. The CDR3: CASSTRSGYEQYF. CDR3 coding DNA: TGTGCCAGCAGCACACGCAGCGGCTACGAGCAGTACTTC.

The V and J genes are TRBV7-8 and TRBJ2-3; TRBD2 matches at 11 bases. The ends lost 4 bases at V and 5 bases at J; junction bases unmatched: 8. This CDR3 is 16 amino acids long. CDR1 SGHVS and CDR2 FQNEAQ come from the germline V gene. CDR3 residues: CASSSWGSGGVDTQYF. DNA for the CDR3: TGTGCCAGCAGCTCCTGGGGTAGCGGGGGGGTAGATACGCAGTATTTT. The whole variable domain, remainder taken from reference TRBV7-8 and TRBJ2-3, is GAGVSQSPRYKVAKRGQDVALRCDPISGHVSLFWYQQALGQGPEFLTYFQNEAQLDKSGLPSDRFFAERPEGSVSTLKIQRTQQEDSAVYLCASSSWGSGGVDTQYFGPGTRLTVL.

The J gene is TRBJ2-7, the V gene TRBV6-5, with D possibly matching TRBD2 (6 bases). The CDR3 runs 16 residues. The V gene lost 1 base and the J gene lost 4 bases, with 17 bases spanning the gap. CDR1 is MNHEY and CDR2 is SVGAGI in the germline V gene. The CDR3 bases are TGTGCCAGCAGTTACTTGCCGGGAGAGCAGGAATACGAGCAGTACTTC. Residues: CASSYLPGEQEYEQYF.

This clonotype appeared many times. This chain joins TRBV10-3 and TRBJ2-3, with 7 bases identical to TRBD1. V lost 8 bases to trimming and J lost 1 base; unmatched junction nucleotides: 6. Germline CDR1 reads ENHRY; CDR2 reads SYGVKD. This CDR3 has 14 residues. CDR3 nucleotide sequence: TGTGCCATCGAGGGGGCTTTGGGCACAGATACGCAGTATTTT. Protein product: CAIEGALGTDTQYF.

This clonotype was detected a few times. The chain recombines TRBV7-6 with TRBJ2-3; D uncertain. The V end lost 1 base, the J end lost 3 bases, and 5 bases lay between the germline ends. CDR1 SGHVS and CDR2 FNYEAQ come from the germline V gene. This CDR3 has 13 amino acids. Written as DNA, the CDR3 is TGTGCCAGCAGCTTAGAGATGACAGATACGCAGTATTTT. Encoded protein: CASSLEMTDTQYF.